The sequence of this T cell receptor beta chain was determined in a study of cytomegalovirus exposure and HLA in healthy donors. Germline-derived CDR1 and CDR2 are GTSNPN and SVGIG (reference sequence). The CDR3 loop spans 12 amino acids. As concerns this clone: One end of the junction varies from germline; a read error may be responsible.

Primers: 60 Vbeta forward and 13 Jbeta reverse. TCRdb's copy holds only in-frame clones and misses some; the assay was immunoSEQ multiplex PCR. The listing records about 64,000 clones. V gene TRBV30 combines with J gene TRBJ2-7, with 13 nucleotides matching TRBD2. Sequenced material: PBMCs. The receptor was derived from a woman in her late teens or twenties in good health and CMV-seronegative. The CDR3 region is CAWSKTSGRACF. The CDR3 DNA is TGTGCCTGGAGTAAAACTAGCGGGAGGGCCTGCTTC.